This T cell receptor beta chain was obtained from a study of blood T cells in healthy people across ages. Study information: Every two T cells gave about one barcoded beta molecule via template switching. Study results and caveats: Unsorted PBMCs prevented conclusive naive versus antigen-experienced comparison. TCR beta diversity was tightly associated with the proportion of naive T cells.

A second PCR of 7 to 11 cycles used a sample-barcoded 5' primer and a J-beta primer mix. Each CDR3 protein is one row after TCRdb ran MiXCR on the 5' RACE reads. The sample has 700,000 to 950,000 distinct CDR3 sequences; 55% to 70% are singletons. Collection of roughly 9.6 milliliters of peripheral blood was performed for each donor. CDR3 length: 16 residues. The V gene end was trimmed by 2 bases and the J gene end by 7 bases; junction bases not matched to a gene: 9. In regard to this clonotype: The antigen is unknown.

This rearrangement joins TRBV12-3 or TRBV12-4 to TRBJ2-1; TRBD2 matches 9 bases. The receptor comes from a man younger than 45 in good health. The sample comprised blood. The CDR3 DNA reads TGTGCCAGCAGTTTAAGGGCGGGAGGGCCCGGAAATGAGCAGTTCTTC. This encodes CASSLRAGGPGNEQFF.